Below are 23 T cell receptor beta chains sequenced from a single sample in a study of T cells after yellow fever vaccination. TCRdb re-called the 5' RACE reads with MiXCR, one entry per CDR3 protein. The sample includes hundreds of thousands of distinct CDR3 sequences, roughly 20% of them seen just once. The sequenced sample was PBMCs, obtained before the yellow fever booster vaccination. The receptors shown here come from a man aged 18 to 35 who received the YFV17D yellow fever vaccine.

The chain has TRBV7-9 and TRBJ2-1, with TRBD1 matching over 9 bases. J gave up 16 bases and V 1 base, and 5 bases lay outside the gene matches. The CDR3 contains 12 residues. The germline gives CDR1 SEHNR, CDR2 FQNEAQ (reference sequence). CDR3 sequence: CASSLEDRGRFF. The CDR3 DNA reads TGTGCCAGCAGCTTAGAGGACAGGGGTAGATTCTTC.

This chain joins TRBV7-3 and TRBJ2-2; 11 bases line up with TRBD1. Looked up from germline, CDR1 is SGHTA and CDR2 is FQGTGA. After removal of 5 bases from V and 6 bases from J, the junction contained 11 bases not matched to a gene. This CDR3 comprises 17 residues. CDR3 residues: CASSPTRDRGSSGELFF. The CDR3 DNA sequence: TGTGCCAGCAGCCCAACCCGGGACAGGGGGTCATCCGGGGAGCTGTTTTTT.

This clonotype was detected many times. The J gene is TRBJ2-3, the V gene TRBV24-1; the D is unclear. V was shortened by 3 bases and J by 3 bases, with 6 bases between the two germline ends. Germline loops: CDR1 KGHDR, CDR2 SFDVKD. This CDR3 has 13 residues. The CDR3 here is CATSDHITDTQYF. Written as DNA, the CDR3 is TGTGCCACCAGTGATCATATAACAGATACGCAGTATTTT.

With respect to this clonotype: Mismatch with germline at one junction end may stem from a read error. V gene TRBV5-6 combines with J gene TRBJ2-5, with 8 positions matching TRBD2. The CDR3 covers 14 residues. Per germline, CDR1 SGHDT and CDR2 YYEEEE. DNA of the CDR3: TGTGCCAGCTGCGACGGACTAGCCCAAGAGACCGAGTACTTC. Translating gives CASCDGLAQETEYF.

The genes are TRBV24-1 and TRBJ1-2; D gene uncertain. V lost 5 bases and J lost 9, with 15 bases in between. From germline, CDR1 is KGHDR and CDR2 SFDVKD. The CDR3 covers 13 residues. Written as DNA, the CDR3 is TGTGCCACCAGTGGTGGGAGCGTCCGCAGCTACACCTTC. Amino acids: CATSGGSVRSYTF.

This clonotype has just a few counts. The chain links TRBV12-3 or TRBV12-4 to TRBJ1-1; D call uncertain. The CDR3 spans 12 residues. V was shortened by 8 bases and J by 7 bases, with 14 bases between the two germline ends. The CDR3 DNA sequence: TGTGCCAGCCCAAATCCCGGGGATGAAGCTTTCTTT. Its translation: CASPNPGDEAFF.

The CDR3 coding sequence is TGTGCCACCAGTGATGGTAAGGGGGCCAGCACAGATACGCAGTATTTT. Protein product: CATSDGKGASTDTQYF. The chain employs TRBV24-1 and TRBJ2-3; TRBD1 matches 7 bases. The J segment lost 0 bases and the V segment lost 3 bases, leaving 5 bases of the junction unmatched. The germline V gene encodes CDR1 KGHDR and CDR2 SFDVKD. The CDR3 extends over 16 amino acids.

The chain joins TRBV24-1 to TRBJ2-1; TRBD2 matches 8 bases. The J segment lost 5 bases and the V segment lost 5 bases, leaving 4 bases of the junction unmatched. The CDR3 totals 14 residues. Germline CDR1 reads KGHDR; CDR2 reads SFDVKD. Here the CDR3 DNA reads TGTGCCACCAGTGTACGGGGGGGCCACAATGAGCAGTTCTTC. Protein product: CATSVRGGHNEQFF.

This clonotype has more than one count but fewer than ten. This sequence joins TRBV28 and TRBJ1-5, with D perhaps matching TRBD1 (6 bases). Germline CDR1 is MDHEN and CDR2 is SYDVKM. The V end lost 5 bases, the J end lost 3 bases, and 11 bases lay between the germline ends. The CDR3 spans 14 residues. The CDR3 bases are TGTGCCAGCAGTCAAGGGGGGACCAATCAGCCCCAGCATTTT. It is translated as CASSQGGTNQPQHF.

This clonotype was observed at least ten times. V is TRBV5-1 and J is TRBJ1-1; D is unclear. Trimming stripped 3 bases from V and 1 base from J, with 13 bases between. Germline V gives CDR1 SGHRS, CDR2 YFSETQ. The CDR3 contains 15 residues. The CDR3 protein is CASSWAGASNTEAFF. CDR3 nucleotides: TGCGCCAGCAGCTGGGCAGGAGCATCGAACACTGAAGCTTTCTTT.

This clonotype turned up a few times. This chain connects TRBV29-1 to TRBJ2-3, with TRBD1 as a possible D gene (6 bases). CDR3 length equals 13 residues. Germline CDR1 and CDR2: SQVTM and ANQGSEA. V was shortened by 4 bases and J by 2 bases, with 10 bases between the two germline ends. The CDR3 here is CSVGGQFTDTQYF. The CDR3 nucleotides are TGCAGCGTTGGAGGACAGTTCACAGATACGCAGTATTTT.

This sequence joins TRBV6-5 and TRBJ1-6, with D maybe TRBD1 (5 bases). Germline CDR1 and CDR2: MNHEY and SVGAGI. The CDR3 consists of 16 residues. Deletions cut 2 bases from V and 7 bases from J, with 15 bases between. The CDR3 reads CASSYQTEVGNSPLHF. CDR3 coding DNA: TGTGCCAGCAGTTACCAGACAGAGGTGGGGAATTCACCCCTCCACTTT.

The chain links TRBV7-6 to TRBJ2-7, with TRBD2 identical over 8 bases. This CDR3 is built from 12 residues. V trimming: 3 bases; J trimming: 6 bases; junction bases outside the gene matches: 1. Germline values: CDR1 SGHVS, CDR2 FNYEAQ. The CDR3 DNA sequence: TGTGCCAGCAGCTTGCTAGCGGGCGAGCAGTACTTC. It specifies CASSLLAGEQYF.

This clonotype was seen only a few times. CDR3 nucleotides: TGCGCCAGCAGCCAAGATGGTGTGGGGGGGGAGACCCAGTACTTC. This gives the protein CASSQDGVGGETQYF. The chain employs TRBV4-3 and TRBJ2-5, with TRBD2 matching over 7 bases. Germline lookup yields CDR1 LGHNA and CDR2 YSLEER. J lost 5 bases, V lost 0 bases, and 6 bases had no gene match. The CDR3 extends over 15 amino acids.

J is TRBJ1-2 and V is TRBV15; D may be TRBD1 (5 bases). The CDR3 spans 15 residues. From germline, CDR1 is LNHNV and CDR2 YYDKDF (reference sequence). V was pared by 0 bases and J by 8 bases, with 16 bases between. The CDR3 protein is CATSRDLGGGEGYTF. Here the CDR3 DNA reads TGTGCCACCAGCAGAGATCTGGGGGGAGGTGAAGGCTACACCTTC.

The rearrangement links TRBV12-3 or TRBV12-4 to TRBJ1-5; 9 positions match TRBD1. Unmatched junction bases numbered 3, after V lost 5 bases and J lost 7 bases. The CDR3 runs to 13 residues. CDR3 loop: CASSIDRGQPQHF. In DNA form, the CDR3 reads TGTGCCAGCAGTATAGACAGGGGGCAGCCCCAGCATTTT.

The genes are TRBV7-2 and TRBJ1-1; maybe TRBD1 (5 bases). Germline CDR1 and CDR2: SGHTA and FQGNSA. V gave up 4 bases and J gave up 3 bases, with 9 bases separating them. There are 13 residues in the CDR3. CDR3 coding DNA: TGTGCCAGCAGCTCCGTAGGGGACACTGAAGCTTTCTTT. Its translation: CASSSVGDTEAFF.

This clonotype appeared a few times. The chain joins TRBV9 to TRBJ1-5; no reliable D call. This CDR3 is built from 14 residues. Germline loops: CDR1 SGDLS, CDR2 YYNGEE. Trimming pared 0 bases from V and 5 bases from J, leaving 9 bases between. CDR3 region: CASSVGTAHQPQHF. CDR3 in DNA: TGTGCCAGCAGCGTAGGTACTGCCCATCAGCCCCAGCATTTT.

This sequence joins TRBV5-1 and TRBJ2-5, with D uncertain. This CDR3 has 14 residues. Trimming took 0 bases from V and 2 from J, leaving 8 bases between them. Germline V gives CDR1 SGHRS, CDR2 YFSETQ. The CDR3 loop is CASSLVPKQETQYF. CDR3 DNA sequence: TGCGCCAGCAGCTTGGTCCCAAAGCAAGAGACCCAGTACTTC.

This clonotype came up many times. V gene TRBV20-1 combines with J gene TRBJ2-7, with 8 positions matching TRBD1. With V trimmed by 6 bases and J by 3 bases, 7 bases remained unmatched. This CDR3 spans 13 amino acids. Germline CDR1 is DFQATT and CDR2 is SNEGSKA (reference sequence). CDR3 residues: CSAQTDRGYEQYV. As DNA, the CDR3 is TGCAGTGCCCAAACCGACAGGGGCTACGAGCAGTACGTC.

DNA of the CDR3: TGTGCCAGCAGCTTGGCCCGGGACCCTATACAGTATTTT. Translated: CASSLARDPIQYF. J is TRBJ2-3 and V is TRBV7-2, with D perhaps assigned TRBD1 or TRBD2 (5 bases each). The V end lost 3 bases, the J end lost 12 bases, and 16 bases lay between the germline ends. The germline V gene encodes CDR1 SGHTA and CDR2 FQGNSA. The CDR3 loop spans 13 amino acids.

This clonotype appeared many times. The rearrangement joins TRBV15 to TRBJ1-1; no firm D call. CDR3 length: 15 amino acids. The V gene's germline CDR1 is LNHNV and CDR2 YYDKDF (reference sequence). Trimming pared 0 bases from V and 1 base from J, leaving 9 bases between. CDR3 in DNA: TGTGCCACCAGCAGAGAGGGGTCTGGGAACACTGAAGCTTTCTTT. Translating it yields CATSREGSGNTEAFF.

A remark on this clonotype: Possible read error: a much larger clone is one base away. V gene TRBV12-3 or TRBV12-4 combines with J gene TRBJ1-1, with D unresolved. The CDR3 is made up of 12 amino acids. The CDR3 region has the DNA TGTGCCAGCACTCTCGGGAACACTGAAGGTTTCTTT. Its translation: CASTLGNTEGFF.